A single sample is the source of the 30 T cell receptor beta chains below, sequenced in a study of monozygotic twins with inflammatory bowel disease (dated by TCRdb to about 2019). The method behind the library was 5' RACE. The run used an Illumina HiSeq 2500. TCRdb reprocessed the reads into one record per CDR3 protein sequence, lacking DNA. This sample's clone table shows about 380,000 distinct CDR3 sequences. 2.5% to 3% of the sample goes to the ten largest clones. The sequenced sample was blood. The receptors were gathered from a human donor with ulcerative colitis or Crohn's disease, or a healthy co-twin of an affected twin (not recorded which).

V usage is TRBV15 and J usage is TRBJ2-7; the TCRdb call, TRBD1, lacks DNA for checking. This CDR3 comprises 16 residues. Germline CDR1 LNHNV, CDR2 YYDKDF (reference sequence). The CDR3 loop is CATSRGVGTRPYEQYF.

The chain recombines TRBV18 with TRBJ2-3. This CDR3 is 13 amino acids long. The germline gives CDR1 KGHSH, CDR2 LQKENI. CDR3 amino acids: CASSPRATDTQYF. Full variable domain (rest looked up from reference TRBV18 and TRBJ2-3): NAGVMQNPRHLVRRRGQEARLRCSPMKGHSHVYWYRQLPEEGLKFMVYLQKENIIDESGMPKERFSAEFPKEGPSILRIQQVVRGDSAAYFCASSPRATDTQYFGPGTRLTVL.

The V call is TRBV5-1, the J call TRBJ1-1. Per germline, CDR1 SGHRS and CDR2 YFSETQ. This CDR3 comprises 14 residues. The CDR3 region is CASSSPPANTEAFF.

The chain joins TRBV6-2 or TRBV6-3 to TRBJ2-1; there is no DNA to check the TCRdb D call of TRBD1. The germline V gene encodes CDR1 MNHEY and CDR2 SVGEGT. This CDR3 has 13 amino acids. The CDR3: CASSYRDQEGQFF.

The V gene is TRBV4-3, the J gene TRBJ2-1; no DNA is available, so the TRBD1 call from TCRdb remains unchecked. The germline CDR1 and CDR2 sequences are LGHNA and YSLEER. CDR3 size: 15 residues. CDR3 region: CASSHLTGGYNEQFF.

V usage is TRBV6-1 and J usage is TRBJ2-5; TCRdb returns TRBD1, unconfirmable since there is no DNA. Germline V gene data show CDR1 as MNHNS and CDR2 as SASEGT. The CDR3 covers 15 residues. CDR3 in amino acids: CASSPVRTARETQYF.

This chain links TRBV4-1 with TRBJ2-2. CDR1 is MGHRA and CDR2 is YSYEKL in the germline V gene. CDR3 length: 16 residues. The CDR3: CASSQDIRQNTGELFF.

V and J are TRBV20-1 and TRBJ2-3; the D call from TCRdb, TRBD2, cannot be confirmed without DNA. Germline-derived CDR1 and CDR2 are DFQATT and SNEGSKA (reference sequence). The CDR3 totals 17 residues. The CDR3 sequence is CSARGQRRGVRTDTQYF.

V usage is TRBV5-1 and J usage is TRBJ2-3. CDR3 length: 15 residues. Per germline, CDR1 SGHRS and CDR2 YFSETQ. This CDR3 reads CASSLSGLAKDTQYF.

The CDR3 sequence: CASSQVEGGAGELFF. The V and J genes are TRBV4-1 and TRBJ2-2; the TRBD1 assignment by TCRdb is unverifiable without DNA. The germline gives CDR1 MGHRA, CDR2 YSYEKL. The CDR3 totals 15 residues.

This chain links TRBV20-1 with TRBJ2-5. The germline V gene encodes CDR1 DFQATT and CDR2 SNEGSKA (reference sequence). The CDR3 contains 13 residues. CDR3 in amino acids: CSASATLSRTQYF.

The CDR3 sequence: CASRGGAQETQYF. The V gene is TRBV19, the J gene TRBJ2-5; TCRdb's D call of TRBD2 is untestable without DNA. CDR3 length: 13 amino acids. Germline-derived CDR1 and CDR2 are LNHDA and SQIVND (reference sequence). Variable domain in full (rest from reference TRBV19 and TRBJ2-5): DGGITQSPKYLFRKEGQNVTLSCEQNLNHDAMYWYRQDPGQGLRLIYYSQIVNDFQKGDIAEGYSVSREKKESFPLTVTSAQKNPTAFYLCASRGGAQETQYFGPGTRLLVL.

The chain employs TRBV6-2 or TRBV6-3 and TRBJ2-7; TCRdb outputs TRBD1, but without DNA this stays unchecked. CDR3 length equals 16 residues. Germline CDR1 and CDR2: MNHEY and SVGEGT. The CDR3 is CASSRTTGVLHYEQYF.

This chain joins TRBV12-3 or TRBV12-4 and TRBJ1-2; TCRdb outputs TRBD1, but without DNA this stays unchecked. The CDR3 is 17 residues long. This CDR3 reads CASSLRTGGGSFYGYTF.

This CDR3 is CASFRDLQGTRYTEAFF. The chain is built from TRBV18 and TRBJ1-1. The germline gives CDR1 KGHSH, CDR2 LQKENI. The CDR3 has 17 amino acids.

The chain combines TRBV27 with TRBJ2-3; TCRdb indicates TRBD1, and absent DNA this call remains unverified. The CDR3 is 15 amino acids. CDR1 and CDR2 (germline): MNHEY, SMNVEV (reference sequence). The CDR3 here is CASRSLRPGSDTQYF.

V gene TRBV20-1 combines with J gene TRBJ2-1; TCRdb's D call of TRBD2 is untestable without DNA. CDR3 size: 16 residues. CDR1 and CDR2 from the germline V gene are DFQATT and SNEGSKA (reference sequence). CDR3 region: CSARNGPTFDNNEQFF.

CDR3 protein: CASSQTRQGPAYF. The chain couples TRBV14 to TRBJ2-4; without DNA, the TCRdb call of TRBD1 cannot be checked. The CDR3 consists of 13 residues. CDR1 and CDR2 from the germline V gene are SGHDN and FVKESK. Using reference TRBV14 and TRBJ2-4 for the parts outside the CDR3, the full variable domain is EAGVTQFPSHSVIEKGQTVTLRCDPISGHDNLYWYRRVMGKEIKFLLHFVKESKQDESGMPNNRFLAERTGGTYSTLKVQPAELEDSGVYFCASSQTRQGPAYFGAGTRLSVL.

The chain recombines TRBV4-1 with TRBJ1-1; the TCRdb call, TRBD1, lacks DNA for checking. From germline, CDR1 is MGHRA and CDR2 YSYEKL. The CDR3 length is 15 residues. The CDR3 region is CASSQAQDLNTEAFF.

The chain is built from TRBV18 and TRBJ2-1. The CDR3 loop spans 14 amino acids. Germline lookup yields CDR1 KGHSH and CDR2 LQKENI. CDR3 protein: CASSFGSSYNEQFF.

The chain carries TRBV4-1 and TRBJ1-2; TCRdb picks TRBD1, but there is no DNA to check that call. CDR1 MGHRA and CDR2 YSYEKL come from the germline V gene. The length of the CDR3 is 20 residues. The CDR3 here is CASSQDFRGEQGALGYGYTF.

The chain combines TRBV11-2 with TRBJ2-1; there is no DNA to check the TCRdb D call of TRBD1. The CDR3 has 13 residues. Per the germline V gene, CDR1 is SGHAT and CDR2 is FQNNGV. CDR3 in amino acids: CASSPPGDNEQFF.

The V and J genes are TRBV28 and TRBJ1-5. Germline V gives CDR1 MDHEN, CDR2 SYDVKM. The CDR3 runs 16 residues. CDR3 residues: CASSAPTRARNQPQHF.

J is TRBJ2-7 and V is TRBV29-1; TCRdb designates TRBD1, a call that cannot be tested without DNA. Germline lookup yields CDR1 SQVTM and CDR2 ANQGSEA. This CDR3 region has 15 residues. CDR3 loop: CSVEPLGGGGGEQYF.

V usage is TRBV4-3 and J usage is TRBJ2-2; TCRdb picks TRBD2, but there is no DNA to check that call. From germline, CDR1 is LGHNA and CDR2 YSLEER. The CDR3 is made up of 16 amino acids. CDR3 amino acids: CASGRTSGGPTGELFF.

The chain links TRBV18 to TRBJ2-3; TCRdb returns TRBD2, unconfirmable since there is no DNA. Per germline, CDR1 KGHSH and CDR2 LQKENI. The CDR3 runs 15 residues. CDR3 residues: CASSPPSVRTDTQYF.

This rearrangement joins TRBV5-1 to TRBJ1-6; without DNA, the TCRdb call of TRBD1 cannot be checked. In germline, CDR1 is SGHRS, CDR2 YFSETQ. The CDR3 is 16 residues long. CDR3 loop: CASSERTGGSVSPLHF.

The rearrangement joins TRBV7-9 to TRBJ2-1. Germline loops: CDR1 SEHNR, CDR2 FQNEAQ (reference sequence). This CDR3 has 13 amino acids. This CDR3 is CASSFTRQNEQFF.

The chain links TRBV5-5 to TRBJ1-1; TCRdb picks TRBD1, but there is no DNA to check that call. CDR1 SGHKS and CDR2 YYEKEE come from the germline V gene (reference sequence). The length of the CDR3 is 15 residues. The CDR3 spells CASSLSTGVRTEAFF.

The chain combines TRBV6-5 with TRBJ2-5. Germline CDR1 MNHEY, CDR2 SVGAGI. CDR3 size: 18 residues. The CDR3 protein is CASSYSIKAGTIQETQYF.